This entry describes one T cell receptor (beta chain). How the authors handled the data: Reference gene primer amplification in the assay estimated nucleated cell counts. The data were produced by immunoSEQ multiplex PCR, yet TCRdb's version contains in-frame clones alone and is incomplete. V and J calls and clone size are copied from that table; D and trimming were computed from the DNA. The table has approximately 230,000 clones, almost 90% seen once. This entry is derived from a study of blood T cell repertoires in COVID-19. Study overall: Some COVID-19 samples were acute and others convalescent; all came from the United States, Italy and Spain. PBMCs, B-cell-depleted T cells, or T cells were the source of the cDNA or gDNA that made up the material.

Trimming removed 0 bases from V and 0 bases from J; junction bases left unmatched: 5. The CDR3 loop spans 16 amino acids. The V gene's germline CDR1 is SGDLS and CDR2 YYNGEE. The gene calls are TRBV9 and TRBJ1-2; 7 positions match TRBD1. Sequencing input: peripheral blood. This clonotype was obtained from a man older than 75 with acute or convalescent COVID-19. The CDR3 DNA reads as TGTGCCAGCAGCGTAGGCGGGACAGCCTCTAACTATGGCTACACCTTC. Translated, it gives CASSVGGTASNYGYTF.